The entry below describes one TCR beta chain. The V and J ends lost 5 bases and 0 bases, in that order; junction bases with no gene match: 1. CDR1 SGHRS and CDR2 YFSETQ come from the germline V gene. CDR3 length: 13 amino acids. In the original workflow: Reference gene primer amplification gave estimated nucleated cell counts. Clones were sequenced by immunoSEQ multiplex PCR, and TCRdb holds only the in-frame ones, with some missing. V and J calls and clone size come straight from that table; D and trimming were deduced from the DNA. The table shows around 150,000 clones, with 75% to 90% occurring only once. This sample is drawn from a study of blood T cell repertoires in COVID-19. In the study overall: The samples span acute and convalescent COVID-19 from the United States, Italy and Spain. From T cells, B-cell-depleted T cells, or PBMCs came the material, which was cDNA or gDNA.

The sample taken for sequencing was peripheral blood. The chain employs TRBV5-1 and TRBJ2-7; 8 nucleotides line up with TRBD2. The receptor comes from a woman aged 55-70 years with active COVID-19. CDR3 sequence: CASRLADSYEQYF. CDR3 DNA: TGCGCCAGCAGACTAGCGGACTCCTACGAGCAGTACTTC.